One and the same sample provided the 12 T cell receptor beta chains below, sequenced in a study of blood T cell repertoires in COVID-19. Here immunoSEQ multiplex PCR was the method, and the copy in TCRdb shows in-frame clones only, minus some. Among under 100,000 clones listed, about 88% were seen once. Sequenced input: peripheral blood. All receptors come from a man aged 35 to 55 with acute or convalescent COVID-19.

As regards this clone: Possible read error: a much larger clone is one base away. The gene calls are TRBV9 and TRBJ2-6; TRBD1 is a possible D gene (5 bases). The CDR3 runs 18 residues. Germline loops: CDR1 SGDLS, CDR2 YYNGEE. CDR3 sequence reads: CASSVEGHVSSGADVLTF. CDR3 DNA sequence: TGTGCCAGCAGCGTAGAGGGGCATGTCAGCTCTGGGGCCGACGTCCTGACTTTC.

The V gene is TRBV7-8, the J gene TRBJ2-2, with 9 bases lining up with TRBD1. V lost 5 bases, J lost 4 bases, and 2 bases stayed unmatched. The length of the CDR3 is 14 residues. CDR1 SGHVS and CDR2 FQNEAQ come from the germline V gene. The CDR3 sequence is CASSVQGATGELFF. As DNA, the CDR3 is TGTGCCAGCAGCGTACAGGGGGCCACCGGGGAGCTGTTTTTT.

The gene calls are TRBV11-3 and TRBJ2-3; D gene uncertain. Germline V CDR1 and CDR2: SGHNT, YENEEA. The CDR3 length is 13 residues. V shed 1 base and J shed 4 bases, with 6 bases lying between them. CDR3 amino acids: CASSLASADTQYF. As DNA, the CDR3 is TGTGCCAGCAGCTTAGCTAGTGCAGATACGCAGTATTTT.

This chain joins TRBV2 and TRBJ2-2, with 12 bases lining up with TRBD1. The CDR3 covers 19 residues. V gave up 8 bases and J gave up 4 bases; unmatched junction bases: 17. Germline assignment: CDR1 SNHLY and CDR2 FYNNEI. CDR3 in DNA: TGTGCCAGCCGCGTACCGATATTGGGACAGGGGGCTATCACCGGGGAGCTGTTTTTT. Its translation: CASRVPILGQGAITGELFF. Full variable domain (rest looked up from reference TRBV2 and TRBJ2-2): EPEVTQTPSHQVTQMGQEVILRCVPISNHLYFYWYRQILGQKVEFLVSFYNNEISEKSEIFDDQFSVERPDGSNFTLKIRSTKLEDSAMYFCASRVPILGQGAITGELFFGEGSRLTVL.

The V gene is TRBV7-9, the J gene TRBJ2-2; D is possibly TRBD2 (5 bases). V was pared by 3 bases and J by 0 bases, with 8 bases between. Germline CDR1 reads SEHNR; CDR2 reads FQNEAQ (reference sequence). The CDR3 length is 15 residues. CDR3 nucleotide sequence: TGTGCCAGCAGCTTCCGCGGGCCGAACACCGGGGAGCTGTTTTTT. Translation: CASSFRGPNTGELFF.

The chain is built from TRBV7-8 and TRBJ1-2; TRBD1 matches at 9 bases. The CDR3 consists of 13 residues. The V and J ends lost 5 bases and 5 bases, in that order; junction bases with no gene match: 3. Germline CDR1 SGHVS, CDR2 FQNEAQ. The CDR3 loop is CASSPDRGYGYTF. Here the CDR3 DNA reads TGTGCCAGCAGCCCCGACAGGGGGTATGGCTACACCTTC.

The chain couples TRBV6-6 to TRBJ2-5, with a possible D match to TRBD1 (6 bases). Trimming took 2 bases from V and 5 from J, leaving 15 bases between them. Germline values: CDR1 MNHNY, CDR2 SVGAGI (reference sequence). This CDR3 comprises 15 residues. CDR3 nucleotides: TGTGCCAGCAGTTACCCCAGGACAGTTACGGAGACCCAGTACTTC. Amino acid sequence: CASSYPRTVTETQYF.

This clone has a handful of counts. The chain employs TRBV11-1 and TRBJ1-1; 7 bases match TRBD1. Germline CDR1 and CDR2: SGHAT and FQDESV (reference sequence). The CDR3 has 15 amino acids. The J segment lost 4 bases and the V segment lost 2 bases, leaving 7 bases of the junction unmatched. The CDR3, as DNA: TGTGCCAGCAGCTTAAGGGGAGCAGGGGGCACTGAAGCTTTCTTT. It is translated as CASSLRGAGGTEAFF. Together with reference TRBV11-1 and TRBJ1-1, the CDR3 gives the full variable domain: EAEVAQSPRYKITEKSQAVAFWCDPISGHATLYWYRQILGQGPELLVQFQDESVVDDSQLPKDRFSAERLKGVDSTLKIQPAELGDSAMYLCASSLRGAGGTEAFFGQGTRLTVV.

This clone occurred a few times. The V gene is TRBV7-2, the J gene TRBJ2-1; 7 bases line up with TRBD2. Trimming took 5 bases from V and 4 from J; bases not matched to a gene: 8. The CDR3 has 15 amino acids. Germline V gene sequence: CDR1 SGHTA, CDR2 FQGNSA. The CDR3 DNA reads TGTGCCAGCAGCAACGACTGGGGGGGTTACAATGAGCAGTTCTTC. Amino acids: CASSNDWGGYNEQFF.

This clone has just one count. This sequence joins TRBV2 and TRBJ1-1; 11 positions match TRBD1. This CDR3 comprises 13 residues. Germline V gene sequence: CDR1 SNHLY, CDR2 FYNNEI. The trim removed 8 bases at V and 5 bases at J, leaving 4 bases unmatched. CDR3 nucleotides: TGTGCCAGCGCTCGGGACAGGGGGACTGAAGCTTTCTTT. Translating gives CASARDRGTEAFF.

The rearrangement joins TRBV6-5 to TRBJ2-7; TRBD1 matches 11 bases. This CDR3 has 14 amino acids. V shed 6 bases, J shed 2 bases, and the junction held 3 bases outside the gene matches. CDR1 and CDR2 (germline): MNHEY, SVGAGI. CDR3 bases: TGTGCCAGCAGGCCGGGACAGGGGGCCTACGAGCAGTACTTC. It specifies CASRPGQGAYEQYF.

This clone was detected only once. The V call is TRBV7-2, the J call TRBJ1-2; 7 bases map to TRBD1. Unmatched junction bases numbered 3, after V lost 5 bases and J lost 3 bases. CDR1 and CDR2 (germline): SGHTA, FQGNSA. The CDR3 runs 13 residues. The CDR3 spells CASSPTGYYGYTF. As DNA, the CDR3 is TGTGCCAGCAGCCCGACAGGGTACTATGGCTACACCTTC.